The sequence of this TCR beta chain was determined in a study of regulatory T cells in long-lasting Graves disease. Findings and limits, study-wide: Persistent disease was characterized by preferential usage of TRBV28, TRBJ1-2 and TRBJ2-5. Only a small sample size was used, which may have cut accuracy. Between persistent patients, about 2,800 public clonotypes were shared, exceeding the approximately 870 shared between new patients.

Notes on this clonotype: Its antigen remains unidentified.

The V gene's germline CDR1 is SGHKS and CDR2 YYEKEE (reference sequence). The CDR3 sequence is 16 residues long. The ends were cut back, 3 bases at V and 10 bases at J, with 22 bases in the middle. As to time point: persistent/refractory GD, antithyroid drugs over 5 years with positive TRAb. Researchers made the TCR library from RNA that was extracted from PBMCs. Peripheral blood, about 10 milliliters of it, was drawn into EDTA tubes. The TCR beta library used iRepertoire HTBI primers with Arm-PCR amplification of CDR3. TCRdb processed the multiplex PCR reads anew with MiXCR; each CDR3 protein has one entry. In the table there are 350,000 to 500,000 distinct CDR3 sequences, under 25% of which are singletons.

This sample comprised peripheral blood mononuclear cells (PBMCs), obtained when the disease was refractory, from a patient treated with antithyroid drugs. The gene calls are TRBV5-5 and TRBJ1-4; D may be TRBD1 (5 bases). The TCR was taken from a female donor with Graves disease. The CDR3 DNA reads TGTGCCAGCAGCTCCGAAGGAGGGGTGGTTCAGGGAAAACTGTTTTTT. As protein: CASSSEGGVVQGKLFF.